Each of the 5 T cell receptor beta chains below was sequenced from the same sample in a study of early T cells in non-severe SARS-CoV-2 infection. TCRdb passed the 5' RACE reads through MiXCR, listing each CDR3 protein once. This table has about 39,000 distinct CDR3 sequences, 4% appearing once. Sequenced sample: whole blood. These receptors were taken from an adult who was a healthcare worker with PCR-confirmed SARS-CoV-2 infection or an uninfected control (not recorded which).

DNA of the CDR3: TGTGCCAGTAGTCCCAAGAGGCCTGGGGTCTACAATGAGCAGTTCTTC. As protein: CASSPKRPGVYNEQFF. The chain is built from TRBV19 and TRBJ2-1; no firm D call. CDR3 length: 16 residues. V was cut by 5 bases and J by 3 bases, with 17 bases left in between. The germline CDR1 and CDR2 sequences are LNHDA and SQIVND (reference sequence).

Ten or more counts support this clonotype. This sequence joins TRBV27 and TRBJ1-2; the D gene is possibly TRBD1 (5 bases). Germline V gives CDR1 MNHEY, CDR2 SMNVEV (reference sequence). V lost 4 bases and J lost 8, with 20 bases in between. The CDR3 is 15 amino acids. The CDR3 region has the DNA TGTGCCAGCAGTTCCTGGGGTCAGGGAAAGAGAGGCTACACCTTC. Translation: CASSSWGQGKRGYTF.

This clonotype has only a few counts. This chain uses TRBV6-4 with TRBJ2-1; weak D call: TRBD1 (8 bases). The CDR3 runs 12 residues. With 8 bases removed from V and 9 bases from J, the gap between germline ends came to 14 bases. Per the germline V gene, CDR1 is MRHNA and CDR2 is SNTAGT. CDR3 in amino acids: CASEDREGEQFF. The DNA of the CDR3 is TGTGCCAGCGAGGACAGGGAGGGTGAGCAGTTCTTC.

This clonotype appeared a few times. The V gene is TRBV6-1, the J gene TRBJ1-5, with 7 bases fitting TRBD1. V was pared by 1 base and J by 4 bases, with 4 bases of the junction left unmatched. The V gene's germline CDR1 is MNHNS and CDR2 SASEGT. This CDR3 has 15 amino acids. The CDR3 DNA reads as TGTGCCAGCAGTGAAGGGACAGGCTTGAATCAGCCCCAGCATTTT. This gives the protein CASSEGTGLNQPQHF.

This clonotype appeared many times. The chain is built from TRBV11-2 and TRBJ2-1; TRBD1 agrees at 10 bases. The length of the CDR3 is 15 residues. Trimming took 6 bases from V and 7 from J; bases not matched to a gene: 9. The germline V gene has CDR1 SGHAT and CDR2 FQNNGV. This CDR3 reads CASSLRDRGRNEQFF. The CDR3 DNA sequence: TGTGCCAGCAGTCTCCGGGACAGGGGCCGGAATGAGCAGTTCTTC.